The 20 T cell receptor beta chains presented below share a single source sample, sequenced in a study of long-term antiretroviral therapy in people with HIV. Sequencing used immunoSEQ v3.0 at survey level. Profiled with immunoSEQ multiplex PCR; TCRdb holds only in-frame clones, not every one. The data contain about 25,000 clones, roughly four fifths of them singletons. This specimen consisted of unsorted PBMCs, obtained 0.7 years before starting antiretroviral therapy. These TCRs come from a young man with HIV.

V usage is TRBV30 and J usage is TRBJ1-1; tentative D call: TRBD1 (6 bases). Looked up from germline, CDR1 is GTSNPN and CDR2 is SVGIG (reference sequence). The CDR3 loop spans 14 amino acids. Deletions cut 3 bases from V and 8 bases from J, with 19 bases between. The CDR3 loop is CAWSEGRGLFEAFF. The CDR3 DNA reads TGTGCCTGGAGCGAAGGCAGGGGACTATTCGAAGCTTTCTTT.

In DNA form, the CDR3 reads TGTGCCAGCAGTTATTCCCAGGGTGGCACAGATACGCAGTATTTT. Amino acid sequence: CASSYSQGGTDTQYF. V gene TRBV6-5 combines with J gene TRBJ2-3; a weak D match, TRBD1 (5 bases). The V and J ends lost 3 bases and 1 base respectively, with 11 bases between them. The CDR3 runs to 15 residues. The germline CDR1 and CDR2 sequences are MNHEY and SVGAGI.

V and J are TRBV4-1 and TRBJ2-7, with 8 bases that match TRBD1. Germline V gene sequence: CDR1 MGHRA, CDR2 YSYEKL. The CDR3 extends over 15 amino acids. V lost 0 bases to trimming and J lost 3 bases; unmatched junction nucleotides: 4. CDR3 in amino acids: CASSQETGTGYEQYF. CDR3 bases: TGCGCCAGCAGCCAAGAGACAGGGACAGGCTACGAGCAGTACTTC.

V gene TRBV2 combines with J gene TRBJ2-1; TRBD2 matches 13 bases. This CDR3 is 17 amino acids long. Germline CDR1 and CDR2: SNHLY and FYNNEI. After removal of 2 bases from V and 15 bases from J, the junction contained 16 bases not matched to a gene. The CDR3 sequence is CASSETMTSGGPQPPFF. The CDR3 DNA follows: TGTGCCAGCAGTGAAACTATGACTAGCGGGGGGCCTCAACCCCCGTTCTTC.

Concerning this clone itself: Other DNA variants within this sample encode the same CDR3. The rearrangement links TRBV6-5 to TRBJ2-2, with a possible D match to TRBD1 (6 bases). The CDR3 contains 14 residues. The V end lost 3 bases, the J end lost 6 bases, and 11 bases lay between the germline ends. Germline V gene data show CDR1 as MNHEY and CDR2 as SVGAGI. The CDR3 region is CASSYQGLAGELFF. Written as DNA, the CDR3 is TGTGCCAGCAGTTATCAGGGGTTGGCCGGGGAGCTGTTTTTT.

V gene TRBV5-4 combines with J gene TRBJ1-1, with D maybe TRBD1 (6 bases). The germline gives CDR1 SGHNT, CDR2 YYREEE (reference sequence). Trimming took 5 bases from V and 6 from J, leaving 14 bases between them. The CDR3 runs 13 residues. CDR3 in amino acids: CASSHLGGPEAFF. The CDR3 coding sequence is TGTGCCAGCAGTCACCTTGGGGGCCCTGAAGCTTTCTTT.

CDR3 nucleotides: TGTGCCAGCAGTTACTCGAGGCAGAATAATGAAAAACTGTTTTTT. It is translated as CASSYSRQNNEKLFF. The gene calls are TRBV6-5 and TRBJ1-4; no clear D. Trimming took off 0 bases at V and 4 bases at J, with 9 bases between the two ends. The CDR3 extends over 15 amino acids. The germline gives CDR1 MNHEY, CDR2 SVGAGI.

V is TRBV28 and J is TRBJ2-2; 9 positions match TRBD2. Germline lookup yields CDR1 MDHEN and CDR2 SYDVKM. The CDR3 extends over 17 amino acids. The trim removed 6 bases at V and 2 bases at J, leaving 10 bases unmatched. The CDR3 loop is CASSWGGLAGNTGELFF. DNA for the CDR3: TGTGCCAGCAGCTGGGGGGGTCTAGCGGGAAACACCGGGGAGCTGTTTTTT.

The V and J genes are TRBV18 and TRBJ2-7; unclear D gene. With 3 bases removed from V and 2 bases from J, the gap between germline ends came to 17 bases. This CDR3 comprises 16 residues. CDR1 is KGHSH and CDR2 is LQKENI in the germline V gene. The CDR3 sequence is CASSPPPGRPPYEQYF. In DNA form, the CDR3 reads TGTGCCAGCTCACCCCCCCCCGGCAGGCCGCCCTACGAGCAGTACTTC.

The V gene is TRBV5-1, the J gene TRBJ1-4, with TRBD1 as a possible D gene (5 bases). The germline CDR1 and CDR2 sequences are SGHRS and YFSETQ. This CDR3 spans 16 amino acids. Trimming stripped 0 bases from V and 8 bases from J, with 17 bases between. CDR3 amino acids: CASSLGAQGRDEKLFF. DNA of the CDR3: TGCGCCAGCAGCTTGGGGGCTCAGGGTCGGGACGAAAAACTGTTTTTT.

The table lists this clone with a few counts. The chain carries TRBV7-2 and TRBJ1-6, with a tentative D call TRBD1 (5 bases). This CDR3 region has 15 residues. Germline assignment: CDR1 SGHTA and CDR2 FQGNSA. V lost 5 bases to trimming and J lost 8 bases, with 16 bases between them. The CDR3 region has the DNA TGTGCCAGCAGCGGCCGGGACGTAGGCTATTCACCCCTCCACTTT. This sequence encodes CASSGRDVGYSPLHF.

The rearrangement joins TRBV7-8 to TRBJ1-1; TRBD1 matches 8 bases. Germline CDR1 and CDR2: SGHVS and FQNEAQ. The CDR3 is made up of 18 amino acids. Trimming took 0 bases from V and 5 from J; bases not matched to a gene: 14. The CDR3 sequence is CASSLALLPKQGETEAFF. The CDR3 DNA follows: TGTGCCAGCAGCTTAGCGCTTTTACCTAAACAGGGGGAGACTGAAGCTTTCTTT.

V and J are TRBV6-5 and TRBJ1-5, with D possibly being TRBD1 (5 bases). The CDR3 is 13 residues long. With 4 bases removed from V and 4 bases from J, the gap between germline ends came to 8 bases. CDR1 and CDR2 (germline): MNHEY, SVGAGI. CDR3 sequence: CASSLGRNQPQHF. Written as DNA, the CDR3 is TGTGCCAGCAGTTTGGGGCGGAATCAGCCCCAGCATTTT.

The chain recombines TRBV11-3 with TRBJ2-2, with 7 bases lining up with TRBD1. The ends lost 1 base at V and 1 base at J; junction bases unmatched: 3. The CDR3 runs to 16 residues. The germline CDR1 and CDR2 sequences are SGHNT and YENEEA. The CDR3 nucleotides read TGTGCCAGCAGCTTAGGAGGGACAGTGAACACCGGGGAGCTGTTTTTT. This encodes CASSLGGTVNTGELFF.

The rearrangement uses TRBV19 and TRBJ1-4; weak D call: TRBD1 (5 bases). Germline CDR1 LNHDA, CDR2 SQIVND (reference sequence). Trimming cost V 4 bases and J 7 bases, with 10 bases left between them. The CDR3 has 13 amino acids. The CDR3 DNA reads as TGTGCCAGTAGTACCCTCGGGGGTGAAAAACTGTTTTTT. This gives the protein CASSTLGGEKLFF.

This clone was seen once. The CDR3 sequence: CASSPGTGLAETQYF. The CDR3 region has the DNA TGTGCCAGCAGTCCCGGGACAGGGCTGGCAGAGACCCAGTACTTC. The chain has TRBV28 and TRBJ2-5, with 9 nucleotides matching TRBD1. Losses at the gene ends were 5 bases for V and 4 bases for J; bases not matched to a gene: 8. Germline V lookup: CDR1 MDHEN, CDR2 SYDVKM. This CDR3 spans 15 amino acids.

The chain uses TRBV19 and TRBJ2-3; the match to TRBD2 covers 7 bases. J lost 2 bases, V lost 3 bases, and 8 bases had no gene match. CDR1 LNHDA and CDR2 SQIVND come from the germline V gene (reference sequence). The CDR3 consists of 16 residues. The CDR3, as DNA: TGTGCCAGTAGTATTGGGAGGGTAGGGGCCACAGATACGCAGTATTTT. This sequence encodes CASSIGRVGATDTQYF.

The chain is built from TRBV14 and TRBJ1-6; a weak D match, TRBD1 (6 bases). Germline values: CDR1 SGHDN, CDR2 FVKESK. Trimming took 1 base from V and 10 from J, leaving 11 bases between them. The CDR3 loop spans 14 amino acids. CDR3 coding DNA: TGTGCCAGCAGCCAAGCCAGGGGCAGGTCACCCCTCCACTTT. Protein: CASSQARGRSPLHF.

This rearrangement joins TRBV6-5 to TRBJ2-2, with D maybe TRBD1 (5 bases). This CDR3 has 16 amino acids. V was clipped by 0 bases and J by 0 bases, with 8 bases between them. In germline, CDR1 is MNHEY, CDR2 SVGAGI. The CDR3 DNA follows: TGTGCCAGCAGTTACTCCCCGACAGCGAACACCGGGGAGCTGTTTTTT. Residues: CASSYSPTANTGELFF.

This clone was counted once. The gene calls are TRBV19 and TRBJ2-3, with 9 nucleotides matching TRBD2. V lost 3 bases, J lost 3 bases, and 10 bases stayed unmatched. Germline-derived CDR1 and CDR2 are LNHDA and SQIVND (reference sequence). CDR3 length: 17 residues. The CDR3 DNA follows: TGTGCCAGTAGTATTAGGCTGGCGGGGGGGTCGACAGATACGCAGTATTTT. It encodes CASSIRLAGGSTDTQYF.